These 23 T cell receptor beta chains were sequenced from one sample in a study of blood T cells in healthy people across ages. It was with a sample-barcoded 5' primer and a J-beta primer mix that a second PCR of about 6 to 11 cycles was run. MiXCR, run by TCRdb on the 5' RACE reads, gives a single entry per CDR3 protein. This table has around 500,000 distinct CDR3 sequences, about 28% appearing once. The sample also formed part of further work on T cells of mothers and their children.

The sample taken for sequencing was blood. The receptors originated from a boy between 2 and 10 years old in good health.

A few counts support this clonotype. The chain has TRBV29-1 and TRBJ1-2, with D perhaps TRBD1 (5 bases). Trimming shortened V by 7 bases and J by 8 bases, and 14 bases separated the two germline ends. CDR1 SQVTM and CDR2 ANQGSEA come from the germline V gene. The CDR3 has 11 residues. For the CDR3, the DNA is TGCAGCGGGTCCTGGGGCTGGGGCTACACCTTC. The encoded protein is CSGSWGWGYTF.

This clonotype appeared many times. J is TRBJ2-1 and V is TRBV5-1, with TRBD2 identical over 8 bases. V dropped 8 bases and J dropped 4; count of bases not matched to a gene: 11. The germline CDR1 and CDR2 sequences are SGHRS and YFSETQ. CDR3 size: 15 residues. CDR3 sequence reads: CARDDGTRGYNEQFF. The CDR3 DNA reads as TGCGCCAGAGATGATGGGACTAGGGGTTACAATGAGCAGTTCTTC.

J is TRBJ2-1 and V is TRBV4-3; TRBD1 agrees at 7 bases. Germline V gene data show CDR1 as LGHNA and CDR2 as YSLEER. The V segment lost 0 bases and the J segment 4 bases; nucleotides outside the gene matches: 6. CDR3 size: 16 residues. CDR3 DNA sequence: TGCGCCAGCAGCCAAGAAGACAGGGCGCAATACAATGAGCAGTTCTTC. Its translation is CASSQEDRAQYNEQFF.

The sample holds many counts of this clonotype. The J gene is TRBJ2-3, the V gene TRBV18; D not certain. Per the germline V gene, CDR1 is KGHSH and CDR2 is LQKENI. V lost 3 bases and J 0 bases, leaving 13 bases between the germline ends. The CDR3 is made up of 16 amino acids. Written as DNA, the CDR3 is TGTGCCAGCTCACCCAAGGGCAGTGCTAGCACAGATACGCAGTATTTT. Residues: CASSPKGSASTDTQYF. Full variable domain (outside the CDR3, taken from reference TRBV18 and TRBJ2-3): NAGVMQNPRHLVRRRGQEARLRCSPMKGHSHVYWYRQLPEEGLKFMVYLQKENIIDESGMPKERFSAEFPKEGPSILRIQQVVRGDSAAYFCASSPKGSASTDTQYFGPGTRLTVL.

The chain carries TRBV7-3 and TRBJ2-3; 11 bases agree with TRBD2. CDR3 size: 15 residues. Trimming at V came to 4 bases and at J to 11 bases, leaving 11 bases not matched to a gene. Germline-derived CDR1 and CDR2 are SGHTA and FQGTGA. This CDR3 reads CASSSGLAERNMQYF. CDR3 nucleotide sequence: TGTGCCAGCAGCTCGGGACTAGCGGAGAGGAATATGCAGTATTTT.

The rearrangement links TRBV7-9 to TRBJ1-2; D remains unclear. In germline, CDR1 is SEHNR, CDR2 FQNEAQ (reference sequence). The CDR3 spans 14 residues. Trimming left V 4 bases short and J 2 bases short, with 11 bases between. CDR3 sequence: CASSSIGGNYGYTF. The CDR3 DNA reads as TGTGCCAGCAGCTCCATAGGAGGGAACTATGGCTACACCTTC. Combining the CDR3 with reference TRBV7-9 and TRBJ1-2 gives the whole variable domain DTGVSQNPRHKITKRGQNVTFRCDPISEHNRLYWYRQTLGQGPEFLTYFQNEAQLEKSRLLSDRFSAERPKGSFSTLEIQRTEQGDSAMYLCASSSIGGNYGYTFGSGTRLTVV.

V gene TRBV20-1 combines with J gene TRBJ2-7; 7 bases align to TRBD2. With 2 bases clipped from V and 3 bases from J, the junction kept 7 bases outside the gene matches. Germline loops: CDR1 DFQATT, CDR2 SNEGSKA (reference sequence). CDR3 length equals 14 residues. The CDR3 DNA follows: TGCAGTGCTAGAAAACGGGAGGAAAACTACGAGCAGTACTTC. It is translated as CSARKREENYEQYF.

The V gene is TRBV1, the J gene TRBJ2-5; no check of the table's D call, TRBD1, against the DNA was made. TRBV1 is recorded as a pseudogene. The CDR3 contains 15 residues. The CDR3 DNA reads TGCACCAGCAGCCAACCTGGAGGGGGTTCAGAGACCCAGTACTTC. The encoded protein is CTSSQPGGGSETQYF.

The chain is built from TRBV5-1 and TRBJ2-1, with 11 bases matching TRBD1. CDR1 is SGHRS, CDR2 YFSETQ, per germline. Losses at the gene ends were 2 bases for V and 12 bases for J; bases not matched to a gene: 13. The CDR3 spans 16 residues. CDR3: CASSFIRDRGGDGQFF. The CDR3 bases are TGCGCCAGCAGCTTCATCCGGGACAGGGGGGGCGATGGGCAGTTCTTC.

The V gene is TRBV10-3, the J gene TRBJ1-1; 11 bases are a match to TRBD1. The CDR3 is 19 amino acids. J was trimmed by 5 bases and V by 1 base; bases with no gene match: 15. CDR1 and CDR2 (germline): ENHRY, SYGVKD. The CDR3 sequence: CAISEFSGDGQGARTEAFF. As DNA, the CDR3 is TGTGCCATCAGTGAGTTTTCGGGTGACGGACAGGGGGCGAGGACTGAAGCTTTCTTT.

This clonotype was counted between two and nine times. V gene TRBV10-3 combines with J gene TRBJ2-5; 7 bases line up with TRBD1. V lost 6 bases and J lost 2; bases outside the gene matches: 3. This CDR3 region has 13 residues. The germline CDR1 and CDR2 sequences are ENHRY and SYGVKD. Here the CDR3 DNA reads TGTGCCATCAGGGGACAGCCTCAAGAGACCCAGTACTTC. Protein sequence: CAIRGQPQETQYF.

This clonotype was counted a few times. The chain carries TRBV12-3 or TRBV12-4 and TRBJ2-2; TRBD2 aligns across 15 bases. The ends lost 6 bases at V and 6 bases at J; junction bases unmatched: 5. CDR3 length equals 16 residues. The CDR3 spells CASSWGLAGGPGELFF. The DNA for the CDR3 is TGTGCCAGCAGCTGGGGACTAGCGGGGGGTCCCGGGGAGCTGTTTTTT.

The chain has TRBV4-3 and TRBJ2-1; 8 bases map to TRBD2. From germline, CDR1 is LGHNA and CDR2 YSLEER. Germline trimming cut 0 bases from V and 6 bases from J; bases unmatched to any gene: 7. The CDR3 runs 16 residues. This CDR3 reads CASSQEKGLEGNEQFF. CDR3 bases: TGCGCCAGCAGCCAAGAAAAGGGACTAGAGGGCAATGAGCAGTTCTTC.

On this clonotype: A clone one base away is much larger, so this may be a read error. J is TRBJ2-5 and V is TRBV2, with 9 positions matching TRBD2. The J call is uncertain, as TRBJ2-1 better fits the DNA end. The CDR3 runs to 15 residues. CDR1 is SNHLY, CDR2 FYNNEI, per germline. Here the CDR3 reads CASSNSGSSYNEQFF. The CDR3 region has the DNA TGTGCCAGCAGTAATAGCGGGAGCTCCTACAATGAGCAGTTCTTC.

This clonotype appeared a single time. The gene calls are TRBV4-3 and TRBJ2-6; tentative D call: TRBD1 (5 bases). The length of the CDR3 is 18 residues. Germline V gene sequence: CDR1 LGHNA, CDR2 YSLEER. V was cut by 4 bases and J by 2 bases, with 18 bases left in between. CDR3 loop: CASSRTYYKIPGANVLTF. The CDR3 DNA follows: TGCGCCAGCAGCCGGACATATTACAAGATTCCTGGGGCCAACGTCCTGACTTTC.

The chain employs TRBV5-1 and TRBJ2-5; D tentatively reads TRBD1 or TRBD2 (5 bases each). The assigned J gene may be wrong: the sequence end matches TRBJ2-7 better. This CDR3 is built from 14 residues. Per the germline V gene, CDR1 is SGHRS and CDR2 is YFSETQ. CDR3 protein: CASRGDLIPYEQYF. CDR3 nucleotides: TGCGCCAGCAGGGGGGACCTTATTCCCTACGAGCAGTACTTC.

This clonotype has only a few counts. The chain couples TRBV18 to TRBJ2-7, with 8 bases identical to TRBD1. CDR1 and CDR2 from the germline V gene are KGHSH and LQKENI. This CDR3 region has 14 residues. Unmatched junction bases numbered 7, after V lost 4 bases and J lost 5 bases. CDR3 nucleotide sequence: TGTGCCAGCTCACAACCGGGACAGGTAGACGAGCAGTACTTC. Encoded protein: CASSQPGQVDEQYF.

V is TRBV12-3 or TRBV12-4 and J is TRBJ2-5, with 7 positions matching TRBD2. Germline trimming cut 2 bases from V and 4 bases from J; bases unmatched to any gene: 1. This CDR3 region has 13 residues. Written as DNA, the CDR3 is TGTGCCAGCAGTTTACAGCGGGGAGAGACCCAGTACTTC. It yields the protein CASSLQRGETQYF.

J is TRBJ2-2 and V is TRBV15; D unresolved. Trimming pared 1 base from V and 3 bases from J, leaving 9 bases between. From germline, CDR1 is LNHNV and CDR2 YYDKDF (reference sequence). The CDR3 sequence is 15 residues long. The CDR3 bases are TGTGCCACCAGCAGAGCTAGGACGGACACCGGGGAGCTGTTTTTT. It translates to CATSRARTDTGELFF.

This clonotype has a handful of counts. A much larger clonotype is one base distant, so this may be a read error. J is TRBJ2-1 and V is TRBV7-2; TRBD2 matches at 7 bases. This CDR3 is built from 15 residues. Germline V gives CDR1 SGHTA, CDR2 FQGNSA. CDR3 amino acids: CASSSTSLSFNEQFF. DNA for the CDR3: TGTGCCAGCAGCTCGACTAGCTTATCCTTCAATGAGCAGTTCTTC.

V is TRBV27 and J is TRBJ1-1; 7 bases match TRBD1. J gave up 2 bases and V 6 bases, and 9 bases lay outside the gene matches. Germline lookup yields CDR1 MNHEY and CDR2 SMNVEV (reference sequence). CDR3 size: 15 residues. In nucleotides, the CDR3 is TGTGCCAGCAGGGGATCATCAGGGGGAAACACTGAAGCTTTCTTT. It is translated as CASRGSSGGNTEAFF.

Concerning this clonotype: The junction does not match germline at one end; this may be a read error. The chain combines TRBV7-9 with TRBJ2-5, with a possible D match to TRBD2 (5 bases). The length of the CDR3 is 12 residues. Looked up from germline, CDR1 is SEHNR and CDR2 is FQNEAQ (reference sequence). The CDR3 reads CAGSGSQETQYF. For the CDR3, the DNA is TGTGCCGGCAGCGGCTCCCAAGAGACCCAGTACTTC.

V and J are TRBV5-1 and TRBJ2-7, with 8 bases lining up with TRBD1. CDR3 size: 13 residues. CDR1 and CDR2 from the germline V gene are SGHRS and YFSETQ. After removal of 4 bases from V and 5 bases from J, the junction contained 5 bases not matched to a gene. The CDR3 reads CASSQGQGHEQYF. The CDR3 coding sequence is TGCGCCAGCAGCCAAGGACAGGGTCACGAGCAGTACTTC.